What follows are 14 T cell receptor beta chains derived from one specimen sequenced in a study of blood T cell repertoires in COVID-19. Assay: immunoSEQ multiplex PCR; the TCRdb copy retains only in-frame clones and omits some. There are about 280,000 clones in the sample; roughly 87% occur only once, and 10% to 15% lies in the top ten. Sequenced material: peripheral blood. The receptors were gathered from a human donor in a cohort sampled during active COVID-19.

Here the CDR3 reads CASRSPRLATYEQYF. CDR3 DNA: TGTGCCAGCAGAAGTCCGCGGCTAGCGACCTACGAGCAGTACTTC. V is TRBV28 and J is TRBJ2-7; tentative D call: TRBD2 (6 bases). This CDR3 comprises 15 residues. CDR1 is MDHEN, CDR2 SYDVKM, per germline. Trimming shortened V by 6 bases and J by 2 bases, and 17 bases separated the two germline ends.

This sequence joins TRBV27 and TRBJ1-1; perhaps TRBD1 as D (5 bases). The CDR3 extends over 13 amino acids. The V gene lost 3 bases and the J gene lost 5 bases, with 10 bases spanning the gap. Germline CDR1 and CDR2: MNHEY and SMNVEV (reference sequence). In nucleotides, the CDR3 is TGTGCCAGCAGTTTGGACCGGGGGACTGAAGCTTTCTTT. Its translation is CASSLDRGTEAFF.

CDR3 DNA: TGTGCCAGCAGCCGACCATCCCGACTAGCGGGAGTTGTAAATGAGCAGTTCTTC. Its protein product is CASSRPSRLAGVVNEQFF. V is TRBV14 and J is TRBJ2-1; TRBD2 matches 12 bases. The CDR3 length is 18 residues. The germline CDR1 and CDR2 sequences are SGHDN and FVKESK. V lost 4 bases to trimming and J lost 7 bases; unmatched junction nucleotides: 14.

The genes are TRBV10-1 and TRBJ2-1; 7 bases agree with TRBD1. V gave up 6 bases and J gave up 9 bases; unmatched junction bases: 11. CDR1 and CDR2 (germline): WNHNN, SYGVQD (reference sequence). This CDR3 has 14 residues. DNA for the CDR3: TGCGCCAGCAGATGGGGACAGCCTAGGATTGAGCAGTTCTTC. Protein product: CASRWGQPRIEQFF.

The chain links TRBV5-3 to TRBJ2-2; D uncertain. TRBV5-3 is classed as an ORF, of uncertain function. The CDR3 is 13 residues long. V lost 0 bases and J 11 bases, leaving 11 bases between the germline ends. The DNA for the CDR3 is TGTGCCAGAAGCTTGGGGCCTGTGAAAGAGCTGTTTTTT. It yields the protein CARSLGPVKELFF.

This chain's CDR3 is CASRDDRVGGTEAFF. CDR3 bases: TGTGCCAGCAGGGATGACAGGGTCGGCGGCACTGAAGCTTTCTTT. The gene calls are TRBV2 and TRBJ1-1, with 7 nucleotides matching TRBD1. CDR1 is SNHLY and CDR2 is FYNNEI in the germline V gene. The trim removed 6 bases at V and 4 bases at J, leaving 11 bases unmatched. The CDR3 contains 15 residues.

The chain has TRBV19 and TRBJ1-2, with D maybe TRBD1 (5 bases). Germline V gene lookup returns CDR1 LNHDA and CDR2 SQIVND (reference sequence). The CDR3 is made up of 15 amino acids. The V end was cut by 3 bases, the J end by 5 bases, with 16 bases between. The CDR3: CASSMGLPGLYGYTF. In DNA form, the CDR3 reads TGTGCCAGTAGTATGGGACTCCCGGGCCTTTATGGCTACACCTTC.

The CDR3: CASRGGMSTDTQYF. The CDR3 DNA reads as TGTGCCAGCCGGGGGGGGATGAGCACAGATACGCAGTATTTT. J is TRBJ2-3 and V is TRBV18, with 8 bases fitting TRBD2. The junction had 4 bases not matched to a gene; V was cut back by 8 bases and J by 0 bases. Germline assignment: CDR1 KGHSH and CDR2 LQKENI. This CDR3 has 14 amino acids. Variable domain in full (rest from reference TRBV18 and TRBJ2-3): NAGVMQNPRHLVRRRGQEARLRCSPMKGHSHVYWYRQLPEEGLKFMVYLQKENIIDESGMPKERFSAEFPKEGPSILRIQQVVRGDSAAYFCASRGGMSTDTQYFGPGTRLTVL.

V and J are TRBV10-2 and TRBJ1-1, with a weak D call TRBD1 (5 bases). The germline V gene has CDR1 WSHSY and CDR2 SAAADI. The CDR3 spans 13 residues. Trimming pared 6 bases from V and 3 bases from J, leaving 11 bases between. CDR3 region: CASSRRGDTEAFF. The CDR3 DNA is TGCGCCAGCAGCCGACGGGGGGACACTGAAGCTTTCTTT.

This clone was seen only once. The genes are TRBV18 and TRBJ2-1; 7 bases match TRBD2. CDR1 and CDR2 (germline): KGHSH, LQKENI. The CDR3 runs to 15 residues. Trimming at V came to 2 bases and at J to 6 bases, leaving 7 bases not matched to a gene. For the CDR3, the DNA is TGTGCCAGCTCACCAGGACTAGATACCCTCAATGAGCAGTTCTTC. Protein product: CASSPGLDTLNEQFF. The whole variable domain, remainder taken from reference TRBV18 and TRBJ2-1, is NAGVMQNPRHLVRRRGQEARLRCSPMKGHSHVYWYRQLPEEGLKFMVYLQKENIIDESGMPKERFSAEFPKEGPSILRIQQVVRGDSAAYFCASSPGLDTLNEQFFGPGTRLTVL.

This chain joins TRBV18 and TRBJ1-1; D remains unclear. The germline V gene has CDR1 KGHSH and CDR2 LQKENI. CDR3 length equals 11 residues. Trimming removed 5 bases from V and 2 bases from J, with 3 bases in between. The CDR3 spells CASSTNTEAFF. CDR3 coding DNA: TGTGCCAGCTCAACAAACACTGAAGCTTTCTTT. The full variable domain, in which reference TRBV18 and TRBJ1-1 provide the parts outside the CDR3, is NAGVMQNPRHLVRRRGQEARLRCSPMKGHSHVYWYRQLPEEGLKFMVYLQKENIIDESGMPKERFSAEFPKEGPSILRIQQVVRGDSAAYFCASSTNTEAFFGQGTRLTVV.

V gene TRBV27 combines with J gene TRBJ1-1; possible D gene TRBD1, 5 bases. The CDR3 sequence is 13 residues long. The V end lost 3 bases, the J end lost 2 bases, and 7 bases lay between the germline ends. Germline CDR1 and CDR2: MNHEY and SMNVEV (reference sequence). CDR3 in amino acids: CASSLGLNTEAFF. Here the CDR3 DNA reads TGTGCCAGCAGTTTGGGACTTAACACTGAAGCTTTCTTT.

This sequence joins TRBV18 and TRBJ2-4; 7 bases are shared with TRBD1. V lost 5 bases to trimming and J lost 5 bases; unmatched junction nucleotides: 3. Germline V lookup: CDR1 KGHSH, CDR2 LQKENI. CDR3 length equals 13 residues. CDR3 nucleotide sequence: TGTGCCAGCTCAGGGACAGAGCAAAACATTCAGTACTTC. This translates into CASSGTEQNIQYF.

This clone turned up a few times. The chain couples TRBV5-1 to TRBJ2-7, with TRBD2 matching 9 bases. This CDR3 is 15 amino acids long. V gave up 5 bases and J gave up 3 bases; unmatched junction bases: 9. Germline assignment: CDR1 SGHRS and CDR2 YFSETQ. The CDR3 loop reads CASRLGLAGNYEQYF. CDR3 in DNA: TGCGCCAGCAGACTAGGGCTAGCGGGGAACTACGAGCAGTACTTC.